This T cell receptor (beta chain) was captured in a study of graft-versus-host responses after intestinal transplantation. At the level of the study: Each recipient received anti-thymocyte globulin induction, then tacrolimus and steroids for roughly 3 years.

The CDR3 is 13 residues long. Germline CDR1 LNHDA, CDR2 SQIVND (reference sequence). V trimming: 5 bases; J trimming: 10 bases; junction bases outside the gene matches: 5. On this clone: The antigen is undetermined.

Study-wide findings and caveats: The authors found GvH clones in recipient marrow, some appearing first in ileum or blood. The presence of high graft-versus-host to host-versus-graft clonal ratios in allografts characterized patients with graft-donor T cell macrochimerism. There was an association between peak levels of circulating GvH clones and early post-transplant HvG declines.

Clones were read by immunoSEQ multiplex PCR, and TCRdb kept only the in-frame ones, dropping some. Of over 90,000 clones listed, 90% to 95% are singletons. Here the sequenced sample was unstimulated CD8+ T cells sorted from spleen or lymph node cells, taken before intestinal transplant. The source is a human donor who received an intestinal transplant. J is TRBJ1-6 and V is TRBV19; 7 bases fit TRBD1. The CDR3 bases are TGTGCCAGTAGTGAGACAGGGAGATCACCCCTCCACTTT. Translated, it gives CASSETGRSPLHF.